These T cell receptor beta chains were read from a single sample in a study of CD8 T cells in Susac syndrome. Via MiXCR, TCRdb re-called the immunoSEQ multiplex PCR reads, giving one row per CDR3 protein. The sample shows 300,000 to 350,000 distinct CDR3 sequences, roughly 94% of them seen only once. The source material was CD4+ T cells from PBMCs. The receptors originated from a human donor with multiple sclerosis. The CDR3 runs from the conserved cysteine through the conserved F or W. The order of the fields is clone size, J gene, CDR3 length, V gene, D gene, CDR3 DNA, CDR3 protein. The D gene is left open where the match is weak. A clone size is listed for some rows: how often the clone was seen (once, few, many), or a class if it is expanded.

- | TRBJ2-7 | 14 | TRBV6-2/TRBV6-3 | TRBD1 | TGTGCCAGCAGTGACAGGGTGAGCCCCTACGAGCAGTACTTC | CASSDRVSPYEQYF
- | TRBJ2-5 | 15 | TRBV20-1 | - | TGCAGTGCTATAACAGGGACATCGGGGGGAGAGACCCAGTACTTC | CSAITGTSGGETQYF
- | TRBJ2-5 | 13 | TRBV20-1 | - | TGCAGTGCTAGAGCGGGGTGGGGAGAGACCCAGTACTTC | CSARAGWGETQYF
- | TRBJ2-5 | 13 | TRBV7-2 | - | TGTGCCAGCAGCAAGGGACCGCAAGAGACCCAGTACTTC | CASSKGPQETQYF
- | TRBJ2-1 | 16 | TRBV6-5 | TRBD2 | TGTGCCAGCAGTTACGGACCGGGACTAGCTAACAATGAGCAGTTCTTC | CASSYGPGLANNEQFF
- | TRBJ1-1 | 16 | TRBV5-1 | - | TGCGCCAGCAGCTTGGACGGAAGAGGGGGGGACACTGAAGCTTTCTTT | CASSLDGRGGDTEAFF
- | TRBJ2-3 | 15 | TRBV12-5 | - | TGTGCTAGTGGTTTGGGGGCTGCAGGCACAGATACGCAGTATTTT | CASGLGAAGTDTQYF
- | TRBJ2-5 | 13 | TRBV19 | - | TGTGCCAGTGCGGAATCGAGAGGGGAGACCCAGTACTTC | CASAESRGETQYF
few | TRBJ1-1 | 13 | TRBV19 | - | TGTGCCAGTACCAGGCAGAGGAACACTGAAGCTTTCTTT | CASTRQRNTEAFF
once | TRBJ2-1 | 16 | TRBV12-3/TRBV12-4 | TRBD1 | TGTGCCAGCAGTCATGGACAGGGCCTATCCTACAATGAGCAGTTCTTC | CASSHGQGLSYNEQFF
- | TRBJ2-7 | 16 | TRBV20-1 | TRBD1 | TGCAGTGCTACCGGGACAGGGTCCCCCTGGGTAGACGAGCAGTACTTC | CSATGTGSPWVDEQYF
- | TRBJ2-1 | 14 | TRBV29-1 | TRBD1 | TGCAGCGCAAACAGGGGTTTTAGTTTAGATGAGCAGTTCTTC | CSANRGFSLDEQFF
- | TRBJ2-7 | 16 | TRBV19 | - | TGTGCCAGTAGTATCGGGCCAGGGGCCCAGAGTGGCGAGCAGTACTTC | CASSIGPGAQSGEQYF
- | TRBJ1-2 | 13 | TRBV6-6 | - | TGTGCCAGCAGCCCTAACGCGGGGGCGTTTCACACCTTC | CASSPNAGAFHTF